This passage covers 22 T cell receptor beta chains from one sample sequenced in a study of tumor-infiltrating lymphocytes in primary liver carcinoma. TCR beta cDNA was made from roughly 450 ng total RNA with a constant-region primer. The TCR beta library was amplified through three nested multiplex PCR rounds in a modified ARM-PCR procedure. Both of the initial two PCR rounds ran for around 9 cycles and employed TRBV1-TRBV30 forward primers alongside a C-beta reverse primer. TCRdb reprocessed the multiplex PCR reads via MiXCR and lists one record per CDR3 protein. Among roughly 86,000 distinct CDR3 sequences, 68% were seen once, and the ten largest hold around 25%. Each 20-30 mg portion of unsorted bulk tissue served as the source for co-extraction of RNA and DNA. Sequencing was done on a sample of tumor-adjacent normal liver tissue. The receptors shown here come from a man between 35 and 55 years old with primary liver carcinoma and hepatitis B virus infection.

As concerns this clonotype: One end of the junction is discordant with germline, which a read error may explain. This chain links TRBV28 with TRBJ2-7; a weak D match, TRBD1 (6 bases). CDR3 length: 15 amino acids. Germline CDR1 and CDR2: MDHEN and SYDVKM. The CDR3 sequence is CSSSFGDTPRGEQYF. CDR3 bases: TGTTCCAGCAGTTTTGGGGACACCCCACGAGGCGAGCAGTACTTC.

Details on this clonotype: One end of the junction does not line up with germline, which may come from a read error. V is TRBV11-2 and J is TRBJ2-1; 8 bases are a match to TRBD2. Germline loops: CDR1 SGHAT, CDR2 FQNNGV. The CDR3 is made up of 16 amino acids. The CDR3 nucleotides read TGTGTCAGCAGTTTGGATATCGGACTAGCCATGGGTGTGCAGTTCTTC. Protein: CVSSLDIGLAMGVQFF.

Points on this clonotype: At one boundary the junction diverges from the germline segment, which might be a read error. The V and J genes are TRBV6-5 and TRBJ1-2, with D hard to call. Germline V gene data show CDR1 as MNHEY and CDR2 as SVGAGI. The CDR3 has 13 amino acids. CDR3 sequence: CACSHTPDYGYTF. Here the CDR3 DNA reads TGTGCCTGCAGTCATACCCCCGACTATGGCTACACCTTT.

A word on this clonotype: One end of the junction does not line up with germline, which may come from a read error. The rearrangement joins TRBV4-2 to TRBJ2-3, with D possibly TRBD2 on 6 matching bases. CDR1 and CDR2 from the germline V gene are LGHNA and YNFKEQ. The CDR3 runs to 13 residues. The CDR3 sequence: CASSHPSADTQYF. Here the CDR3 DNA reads TGTGCAAGCAGCCATCCTAGCGCAGATACGCAGTATTTT.

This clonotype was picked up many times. The CDR3 loop is CASSQEASSGANVLTF. Written as DNA, the CDR3 is TGCGCCAGCAGCCAAGAGGCTAGCTCTGGGGCCAACGTCCTGACTTTC. This sequence joins TRBV4-1 and TRBJ2-6; D is ambiguous. In germline, CDR1 is MGHRA, CDR2 YSYEKL. The CDR3 contains 16 residues. V lost 0 bases to trimming and J lost 0 bases, with 6 bases between them.

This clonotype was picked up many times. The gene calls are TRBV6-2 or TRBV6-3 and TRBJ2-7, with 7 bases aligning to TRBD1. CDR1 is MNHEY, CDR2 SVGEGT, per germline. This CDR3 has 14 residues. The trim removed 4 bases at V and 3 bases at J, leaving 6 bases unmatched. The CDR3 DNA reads TGTGCCAGCAGTTCCACGGGACAGATCTACGAGCAGTACTTC. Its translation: CASSSTGQIYEQYF.

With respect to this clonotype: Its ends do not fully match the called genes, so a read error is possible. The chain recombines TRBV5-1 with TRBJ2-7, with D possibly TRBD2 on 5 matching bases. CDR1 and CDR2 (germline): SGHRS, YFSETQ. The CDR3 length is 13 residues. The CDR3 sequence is CASSLGIGGEQHF. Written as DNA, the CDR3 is TGCGCCAGCAGCTTGGGGATAGGAGGCGAGCAGCACTTC.

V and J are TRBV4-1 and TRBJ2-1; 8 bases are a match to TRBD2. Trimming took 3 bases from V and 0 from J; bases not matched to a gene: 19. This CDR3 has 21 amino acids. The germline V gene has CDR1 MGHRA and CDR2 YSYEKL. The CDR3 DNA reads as TGCGCCAGCAGCCATTTCGTAGCGGGACAAGGGGCGATTAGCTCCTACAATGAGCAGTTCTTC. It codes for CASSHFVAGQGAISSYNEQFF.

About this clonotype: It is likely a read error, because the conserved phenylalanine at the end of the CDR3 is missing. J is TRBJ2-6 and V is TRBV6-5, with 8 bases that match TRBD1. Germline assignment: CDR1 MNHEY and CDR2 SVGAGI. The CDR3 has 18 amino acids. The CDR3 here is CVSNLWTGMKAGTNVLTS. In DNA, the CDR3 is TGTGTCAGCAACCTTTGGACAGGGATGAAAGCTGGGACCAACGTCCTGACTTCC.

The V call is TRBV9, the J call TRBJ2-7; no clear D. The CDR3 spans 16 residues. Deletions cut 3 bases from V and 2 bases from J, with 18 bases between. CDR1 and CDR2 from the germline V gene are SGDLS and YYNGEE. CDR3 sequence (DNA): TGTGCCAGCAGCGGGACCGGAGCCGCGGCCCCCTACGAGCAGTACTTC. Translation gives CASSGTGAAAPYEQYF. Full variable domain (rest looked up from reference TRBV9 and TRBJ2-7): DSGVTQTPKHLITATGQRVTLRCSPRSGDLSVYWYQQSLDQGLQFLIQYYNGEERAKGNILERFSAQQFPDLHSELNLSSLELGDSALYFCASSGTGAAAPYEQYFGPGTRLTVT.

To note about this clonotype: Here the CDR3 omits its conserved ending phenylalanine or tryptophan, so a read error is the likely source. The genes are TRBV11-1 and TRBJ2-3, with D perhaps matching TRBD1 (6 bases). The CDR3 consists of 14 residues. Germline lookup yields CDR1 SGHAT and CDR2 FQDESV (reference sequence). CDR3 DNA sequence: TGTGCCGGCAGCAGCAGGGGTCGGACAGATACGCAGTATGTT. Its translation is CAGSSRGRTDTQYV.

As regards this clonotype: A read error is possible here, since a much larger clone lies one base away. The CDR3 region is CASSPRPPDNEKLSF. The CDR3 DNA reads as TGTGCCAGCAGCCCTAGACCCCCTGATAATGAAAAACTGTCTTTT. The J gene is TRBJ1-4, the V gene TRBV7-9; D is undetermined. Per the germline V gene, CDR1 is SEHNR and CDR2 is FQNEAQ (reference sequence). This CDR3 spans 15 amino acids.

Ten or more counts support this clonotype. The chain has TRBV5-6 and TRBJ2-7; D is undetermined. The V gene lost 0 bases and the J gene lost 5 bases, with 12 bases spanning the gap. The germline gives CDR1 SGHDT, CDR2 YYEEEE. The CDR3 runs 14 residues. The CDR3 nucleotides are TGTGCCAGCAGCTTGGGGCACATAAGGAACGAGCAGTACTTC. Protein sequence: CASSLGHIRNEQYF.

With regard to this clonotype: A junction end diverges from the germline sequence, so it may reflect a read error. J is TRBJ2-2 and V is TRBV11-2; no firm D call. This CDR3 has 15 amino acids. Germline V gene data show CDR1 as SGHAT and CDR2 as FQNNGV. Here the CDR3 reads CASSVTYGKSEELFF. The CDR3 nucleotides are TGCGCCAGCAGCGTTACGTACGGAAAGAGCGAGGAGCTGTTTTTT.

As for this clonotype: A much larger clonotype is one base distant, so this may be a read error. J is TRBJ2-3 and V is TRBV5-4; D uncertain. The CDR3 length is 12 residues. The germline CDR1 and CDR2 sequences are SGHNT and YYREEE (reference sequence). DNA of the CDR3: TGTGCCAGCAGCTCGCCCTTGGATAGGCAGTATTTT. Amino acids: CASSSPLDRQYF.

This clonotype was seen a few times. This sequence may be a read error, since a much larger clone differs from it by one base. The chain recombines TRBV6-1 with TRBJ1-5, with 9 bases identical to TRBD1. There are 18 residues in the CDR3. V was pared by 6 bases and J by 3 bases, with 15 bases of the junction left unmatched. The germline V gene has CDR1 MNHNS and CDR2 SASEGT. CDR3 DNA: TGTGCCAGCAGAGTCGGGACAGGGAATCCCTATAACAATCAGCCCCAGCATTTT. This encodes CASRVGTGNPYNNQPQHF.

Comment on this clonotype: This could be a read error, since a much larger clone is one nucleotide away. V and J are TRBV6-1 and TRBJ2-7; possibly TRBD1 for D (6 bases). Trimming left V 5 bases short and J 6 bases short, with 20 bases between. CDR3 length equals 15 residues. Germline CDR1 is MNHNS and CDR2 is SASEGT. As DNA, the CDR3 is TGTGCCAGCAGTATAGTGGGGGCAGGGTTCGGCGAGCAGTACTTC. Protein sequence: CASSIVGAGFGEQYF.

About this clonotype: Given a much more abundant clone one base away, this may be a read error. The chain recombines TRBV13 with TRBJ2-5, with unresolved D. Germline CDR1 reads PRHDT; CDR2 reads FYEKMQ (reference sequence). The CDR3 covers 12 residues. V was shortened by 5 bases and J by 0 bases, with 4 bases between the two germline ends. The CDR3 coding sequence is TGTGCCAGCAGCATACACCAAGAGACCCAGTACTTC. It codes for CASSIHQETQYF.

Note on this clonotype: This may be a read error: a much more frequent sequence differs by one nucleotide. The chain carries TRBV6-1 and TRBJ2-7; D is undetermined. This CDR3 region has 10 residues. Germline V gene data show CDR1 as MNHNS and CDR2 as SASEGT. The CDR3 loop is CASSRNEQHF. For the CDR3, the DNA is TGTGCCAGCAGTCGAAACGAGCAGCACTTC.

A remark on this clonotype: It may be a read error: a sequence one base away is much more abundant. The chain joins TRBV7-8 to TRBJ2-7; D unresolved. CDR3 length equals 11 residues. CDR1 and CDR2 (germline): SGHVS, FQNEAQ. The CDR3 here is CASSTYYKQYF. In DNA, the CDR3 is TGTGCCAGCAGCACTTACTACAAGCAGTACTTC.

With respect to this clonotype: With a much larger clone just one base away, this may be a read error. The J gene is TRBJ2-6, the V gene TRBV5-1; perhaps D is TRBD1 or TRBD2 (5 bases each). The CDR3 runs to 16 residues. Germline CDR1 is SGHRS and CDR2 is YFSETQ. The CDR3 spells CASSGGLTSGANILTF. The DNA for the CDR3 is TGCGCCAGCAGCGGCGGGCTTACCTCTGGGGCCAACATCCTGACTTTC.

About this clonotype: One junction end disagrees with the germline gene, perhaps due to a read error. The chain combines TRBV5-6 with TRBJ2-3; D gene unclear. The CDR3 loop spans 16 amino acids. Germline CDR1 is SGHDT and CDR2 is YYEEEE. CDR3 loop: CASRLGLEAYTDTQYF. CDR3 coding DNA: TGTGCCAGCAGATTGGGCCTAGAGGCTTACACAGATACGCAGTATTTT.